These 3 T cell receptor beta chains came from one sample sequenced in a study of tumor-infiltrating lymphocytes in primary liver carcinoma. Synthesis of TCR beta cDNA was carried out from about 500 ng total RNA with a constant-region primer. Modified slightly, ARM-PCR produced TCR beta libraries over three nested multiplex PCR rounds. Rounds one and two of PCR, each of 10 cycles, were primed with TRBV1-TRBV30 forward primers and a C-beta reverse primer. One entry per CDR3 protein, called by TCRdb with MiXCR from the multiplex PCR reads. Of approximately 300,000 distinct CDR3 sequences detected, about 60% appear once; the ten largest clones hold roughly 9%. The study extracted blood RNA from unsorted whole blood and also extracted germline DNA. The sample consisted of peripheral blood. These receptors were collected from a man aged 40-49 years with primary liver carcinoma and hepatitis B virus infection.

The J gene is TRBJ2-7, the V gene TRBV29-1, with D perhaps assigned TRBD1 or TRBD2 (5 bases each). The CDR3 loop spans 16 amino acids. Germline V lookup: CDR1 SQVTM, CDR2 ANQGSEA. The V end was cut by 7 bases, the J end by 13 bases, with 35 bases between. This CDR3 reads CSGMTRGTGTPYDQYF. CDR3 in DNA: TGCAGCGGCATGACACGTGGGACCGGCACTCCCTACGATCAATACTTC.

Worth noting for this clonotype: A read error may be the cause here, since a much bigger clone is one base away. The V gene is TRBV4-1, the J gene TRBJ2-5; weak D call: TRBD1 (6 bases). Germline CDR1 and CDR2: MGHRA and YSYEKL. The CDR3 is made up of 14 amino acids. The CDR3 reads CASSQLGQQDTQYF. The CDR3 nucleotides are TGCGCCAGCAGCCAACTCGGACAGCAAGACACCCAGTACTTC.

Comment on this clonotype: Germline is not matched at one junction end, which may reflect a read error. The chain has TRBV29-1 and TRBJ2-1; D is perhaps TRBD1 (6 bases). Germline V gene data show CDR1 as SQVTM and CDR2 as ANQGSEA. This CDR3 has 11 amino acids. The CDR3: CSAATGNERLF. The CDR3 DNA is TGCAGCGCAGCCACAGGGAATGAGCGGCTCTTC.